Listed here is a single T cell receptor (beta chain). The target antigen is unknown. With 2 bases clipped from V and 3 bases from J, the junction kept 6 bases outside the gene matches. In germline, CDR1 is GTSNPN, CDR2 SVGIG (reference sequence). This CDR3 comprises 14 residues. It was with 60 Vbeta and 13 Jbeta primers that the PCR ran. TCRdb keeps only in-frame clones here, not all; method: immunoSEQ multiplex PCR. The sample lists roughly 120,000 clones, roughly three quarters occurring once. This specimen comes from a study of cytomegalovirus exposure and HLA in healthy donors. Study-wide results and limits: A later analysis reportedly found that, within productive TCRs, an Asian-associated ancestry cluster had fewer N-insertions than the mean observed across the approximately 700 donors. HLA alleles showed associations with about 15,000 TCR beta sequences in a later analysis, at a 0.05 false discovery rate.

The sequence derives from a woman aged 25 to 45 in good health and CMV-seronegative. The V call is TRBV30, the J call TRBJ2-7, with 8 bases that match TRBD1. Sequencing was done on a sample of PBMCs. The CDR3 DNA reads as TGTGCCTGGAGTATACAGGGGGATTACTACGAGCAGTACTTC. This sequence encodes CAWSIQGDYYEQYF.